The 11 T cell receptor beta chains listed next were all sequenced from one sample in a study of blood T cells in healthy people across ages. A second roughly 6 to 11 cycle PCR used barcoded and J-beta primers. TCRdb passed the 5' RACE reads through MiXCR, listing each CDR3 protein once. The sample carries hundreds of thousands of distinct CDR3 sequences, about 37% recorded once. The sequenced material came from blood. Receptors originate from a man between 18 and 35 years old in good health.

This clonotype came up once. CDR3 DNA: TGTGCCAGCAGCGTAGAGGACGGCGTCGATGGCTACACCTTC. This gives the protein CASSVEDGVDGYTF. This rearrangement joins TRBV9 to TRBJ1-2; D is undetermined. The V end was cut by 0 bases, the J end by 6 bases, with 12 bases between. This CDR3 comprises 14 residues. CDR1 and CDR2 from the germline V gene are SGDLS and YYNGEE.

Comment on this clonotype: A read error may account for a junction end that differs from germline. V and J are TRBV10-3 and TRBJ2-3; TRBD2 matches 7 bases. Germline loops: CDR1 ENHRY, CDR2 SYGVKD. CDR3 length: 18 amino acids. CDR3 sequence: CAISVTWGGERLTETQYF. CDR3 sequence (DNA): TGTGCCATCAGTGTGACCTGGGGAGGGGAAAGGTTGACAGAGACGCAGTATTTT.

This clonotype was counted only a few times. The chain links TRBV12-3 or TRBV12-4 to TRBJ1-2, with unresolved D. The germline V and J ends were trimmed by 7 bases and 7 bases, with 16 bases remaining between them. CDR3 size: 13 residues. In nucleotides, the CDR3 is TGTGCCAGCATTCAGACCGATACTGGTGGCTACACCTTC. Translating gives CASIQTDTGGYTF.

This clonotype was picked up many times. J is TRBJ2-7 and V is TRBV7-9; D remains unclear. V was pared by 0 bases and J by 2 bases, with 5 bases between. The CDR3 extends over 13 amino acids. Germline V CDR1 and CDR2: SEHNR, FQNEAQ (reference sequence). CDR3 coding DNA: TGTGCCAGCAGCTTAGCACCAGCCTACGAGCAGTACTTC. Its protein product is CASSLAPAYEQYF.

This clonotype was detected only a few times. The chain links TRBV20-1 to TRBJ2-4; D is possibly TRBD1 or TRBD2 (6 bases each). V was clipped by 5 bases and J by 0 bases, with 26 bases between them. Germline V gives CDR1 DFQATT, CDR2 SNEGSKA (reference sequence). This CDR3 has 19 residues. Here the CDR3 reads CSAGPKMGWGALAKNIQYF. The DNA for the CDR3 is TGCAGTGCTGGCCCCAAAATGGGATGGGGGGCGCTAGCCAAAAACATTCAGTACTTC.

This chain uses TRBV27 with TRBJ2-5; D remains unclear. V shed 8 bases and J shed 1 base, with 11 bases lying between them. The CDR3 contains 13 residues. Germline values: CDR1 MNHEY, CDR2 SMNVEV (reference sequence). This chain's CDR3 is CASGGRAQETQYF. CDR3 nucleotide sequence: TGTGCCAGCGGTGGAAGGGCCCAAGAGACCCAGTACTTC.

This clonotype was counted only a few times. This chain uses TRBV6-5 with TRBJ1-5; D perhaps matches TRBD1 (5 bases). The V end lost 6 bases, the J end lost 5 bases, and 17 bases lay between the germline ends. Germline lookup yields CDR1 MNHEY and CDR2 SVGAGI. The CDR3 is 15 residues long. The CDR3 DNA reads TGTGCCAGCAGCCGCGGAGGGACCGCCGATCAGCCCCAGCATTTT. It is translated as CASSRGGTADQPQHF.

The V call is TRBV4-1, the J call TRBJ2-3; D is undetermined. Per germline, CDR1 MGHRA and CDR2 YSYEKL. The CDR3 is made up of 14 amino acids. The germline V and J ends were trimmed by 3 bases and 2 bases, with 9 bases remaining between them. CDR3 sequence (DNA): TGCGCCAGCAGCCATCCCGGGCCCACAGATACGCAGTATTTT. This translates into CASSHPGPTDTQYF.

The chain's CDR3 is CASSQRLAVNEQFF. The CDR3 DNA sequence: TGCGCCAGCAGCCAAAGACTAGCGGTAAATGAGCAGTTCTTC. V usage is TRBV4-1 and J usage is TRBJ2-1; the match to TRBD2 covers 9 bases. The CDR3 runs 14 residues. Per germline, CDR1 MGHRA and CDR2 YSYEKL. Trimming took 2 bases from V and 7 from J; bases not matched to a gene: 3.

There are many counts of this clonotype. The J gene is TRBJ1-2, the V gene TRBV10-3; 7 bases map to TRBD1. Germline trimming cut 2 bases from V and 4 bases from J; bases unmatched to any gene: 7. CDR3 length: 15 amino acids. Germline assignment: CDR1 ENHRY and CDR2 SYGVKD. The CDR3 region is CAISEGRQGAYGYTF. For the CDR3, the DNA is TGTGCCATCAGTGAGGGGAGACAGGGCGCCTATGGCTACACCTTC.

This clonotype showed up many times. J is TRBJ2-5 and V is TRBV20-1, with 8 bases aligning to TRBD1. In germline, CDR1 is DFQATT, CDR2 SNEGSKA (reference sequence). V shed 3 bases, J shed 2 bases, and the junction held 26 bases outside the gene matches. The CDR3 has 21 residues. This CDR3 is CSASDPGQVRSGVLLQETQYF. The CDR3 DNA reads TGCAGTGCTAGTGATCCGGGACAGGTCCGCTCAGGGGTTCTATTACAAGAGACCCAGTACTTC.